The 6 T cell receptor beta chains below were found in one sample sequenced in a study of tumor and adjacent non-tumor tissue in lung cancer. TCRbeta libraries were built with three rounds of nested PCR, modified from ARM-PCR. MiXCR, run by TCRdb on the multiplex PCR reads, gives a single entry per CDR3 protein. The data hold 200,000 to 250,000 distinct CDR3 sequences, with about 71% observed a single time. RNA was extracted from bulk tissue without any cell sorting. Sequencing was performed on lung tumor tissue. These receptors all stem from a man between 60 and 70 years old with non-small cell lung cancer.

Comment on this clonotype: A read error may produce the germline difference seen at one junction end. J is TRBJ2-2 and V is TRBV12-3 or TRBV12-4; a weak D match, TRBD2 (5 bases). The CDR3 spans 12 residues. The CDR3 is CAGRYSDGEQFF. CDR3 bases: TGTGCCGGCAGATACAGCGACGGGGAGCAGTTTTTT.

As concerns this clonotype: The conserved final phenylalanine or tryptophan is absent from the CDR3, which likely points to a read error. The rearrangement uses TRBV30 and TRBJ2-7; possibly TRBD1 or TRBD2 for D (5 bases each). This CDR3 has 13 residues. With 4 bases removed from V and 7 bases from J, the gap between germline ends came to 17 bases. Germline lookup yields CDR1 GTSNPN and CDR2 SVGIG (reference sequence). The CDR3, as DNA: TGTGCCTGGATGGGGGACGGGCACTATGAGCAGTACTTA. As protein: CAWMGDGHYEQYL.

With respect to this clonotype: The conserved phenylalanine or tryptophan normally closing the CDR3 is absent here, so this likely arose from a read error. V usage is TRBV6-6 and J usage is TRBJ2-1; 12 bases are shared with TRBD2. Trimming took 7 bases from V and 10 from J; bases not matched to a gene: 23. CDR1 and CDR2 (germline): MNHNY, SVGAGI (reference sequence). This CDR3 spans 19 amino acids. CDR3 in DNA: TGTGCCAGCACTTCCGGGGGGTACCTGGCTAGCGGGAGGGCCTGGGAGCAGTTCATC. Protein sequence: CASTSGGYLASGRAWEQFI.

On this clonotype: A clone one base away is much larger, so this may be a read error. This chain's CDR3 is CSATAPDVQAQTQHF. The CDR3, as DNA: TGCAGTGCCACCGCGCCTGACGTCCAAGCCCAGACCCAGCATTTT. The rearrangement joins TRBV20-1 to TRBJ1-5; D not certain. Germline V gene lookup returns CDR1 DFQATT and CDR2 SNEGSKA (reference sequence). CDR3 size: 15 residues. Deletions cut 6 bases from V and 11 bases from J, with 26 bases between.

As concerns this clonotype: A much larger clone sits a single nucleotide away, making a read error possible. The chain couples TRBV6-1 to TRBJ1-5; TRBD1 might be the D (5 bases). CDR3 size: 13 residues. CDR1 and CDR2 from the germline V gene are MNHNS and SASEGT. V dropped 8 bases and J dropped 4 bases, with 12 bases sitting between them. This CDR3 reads CASLEGWNQPQHF. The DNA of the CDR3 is TGTGCCAGCTTAGAGGGGTGGAATCAGCCCCAGCATTTT.

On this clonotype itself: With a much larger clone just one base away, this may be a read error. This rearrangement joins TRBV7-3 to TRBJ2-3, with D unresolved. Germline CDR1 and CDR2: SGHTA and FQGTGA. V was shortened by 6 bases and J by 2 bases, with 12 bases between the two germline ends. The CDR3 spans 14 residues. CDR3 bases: TGTGCCAGCAGTCAGAGCTCTAACACAGATACGCAGTATTTT. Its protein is CASSQSSNTDTQYF.